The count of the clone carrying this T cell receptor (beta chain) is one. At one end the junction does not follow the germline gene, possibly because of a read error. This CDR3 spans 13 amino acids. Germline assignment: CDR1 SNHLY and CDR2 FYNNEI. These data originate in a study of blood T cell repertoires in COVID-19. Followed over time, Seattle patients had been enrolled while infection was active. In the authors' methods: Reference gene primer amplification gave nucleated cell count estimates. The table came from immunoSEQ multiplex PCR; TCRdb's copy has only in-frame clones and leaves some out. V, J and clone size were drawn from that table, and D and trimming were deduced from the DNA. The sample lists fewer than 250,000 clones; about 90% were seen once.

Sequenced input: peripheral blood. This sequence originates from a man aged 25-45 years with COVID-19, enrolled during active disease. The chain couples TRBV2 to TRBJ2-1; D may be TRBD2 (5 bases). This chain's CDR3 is CAGRGSGYSEQFF. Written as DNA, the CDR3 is TGTGCCGGCCGGGGATCGGGTTACAGTGAGCAGTTCTTC.